A selection of T cell receptor beta chains follows, all from one sample in a study of T-cell memory formation after mild COVID-19. MiXCR, run by TCRdb on the 5' RACE reads, gives a single entry per CDR3 protein. The profile shows under 300,000 distinct CDR3 sequences, 9.4% of them singletons. Sequences were obtained from PBMCs or a T cell subset sorted from them (not recorded which). The receptors stem from a man between 18 and 29 years old who had mild COVID-19 (a few samples of this study predate the infection). Cell type and time point are not known. The CDR3 runs from the conserved cysteine through the conserved F or W. D genes are given only for firm matches. Some rows mark clone size as missing; the rest say once, few, many or name a class of expanded clone.

v_gene	d_gene	j_gene	abundance	CDR3aa	CDR3nt
TRBV15	-	TRBJ1-2	few	CATSTNYGYTF	TGTGCCACCAGCACTAACTATGGCTACACCTTC
TRBV7-9	TRBD1	TRBJ1-2	-	CASSRRTGASNYGYTF	TGTGCCAGCAGCCGTAGAACAGGGGCCTCAAACTATGGCTACACCTTC
TRBV6-5	TRBD1	TRBJ1-1	-	CASGSGGAGLTEAFF	TGTGCCAGCGGTTCAGGGGGGGCTGGTTTAACTGAAGCTTTCTTT
TRBV28	TRBD1	TRBJ1-5	few	CASSLGGQGGDQPQHF	TGTGCCAGCAGTTTAGGAGGACAGGGGGGGGATCAGCCCCAGCATTTT
TRBV3-1	-	TRBJ2-7	many	CASSQQSNSFGGGEQYF	TGTGCCAGCAGCCAACAATCGAATAGTTTTGGTGGGGGCGAGCAGTACTTC
TRBV24-1	TRBD1	TRBJ1-2	-	CATTEQGNYGYTF	TGTGCCACCACAGAACAGGGGAACTATGGCTACACCTTC
TRBV7-9	-	TRBJ1-1	-	CASSRRGPKRTTEAFF	TGTGCCAGCAGCCGTCGGGGGCCTAAAAGGACCACTGAAGCTTTCTTT
TRBV5-1	-	TRBJ1-1	-	CASSFVANTEAFF	TGCGCCAGCAGCTTTGTAGCAAACACTGAAGCTTTCTTT
TRBV5-1	-	TRBJ1-5	few	CASSPHLDSGHQPQHF	TGCGCCAGCAGCCCACACCTCGACAGCGGCCATCAGCCCCAGCATTTT
TRBV7-2	TRBD1	TRBJ1-5	-	CASAAGDRGYQPQHF	TGTGCCAGCGCCGCCGGGGACAGGGGTTATCAGCCCCAGCATTTT
TRBV7-2	TRBD2	TRBJ2-5	many	CASSLGAGSGETQYF	TGTGCCAGCAGCCTCGGAGCGGGGTCGGGAGAGACCCAGTACTTC
TRBV7-2	TRBD2	TRBJ2-5	few	CASRPRSAGGPETQYF	TGTGCCAGCAGGCCGCGATCGGCGGGGGGGCCAGAGACCCAGTACTTC
TRBV6-5	TRBD1	TRBJ2-1	-	CASSPLQSGGGFF	TGTGCCAGCAGTCCACTCCAGTCAGGGGGTGGGTTCTTC
TRBV2	-	TRBJ2-3	-	CASSVVGGGTDTQYF	TGTGCCAGCAGTGTCGTAGGCGGTGGCACAGATACGCAGTATTTT
TRBV4-1	TRBD2	TRBJ2-7	few	CASSHGTSGTSYEQYF	TGCGCCAGCAGCCATGGGACTAGCGGGACCTCCTACGAGCAGTACTTC
TRBV18	TRBD1	TRBJ1-1	-	CASSNQGDTEAFF	TGTGCCAGCTCAAACCAGGGGGACACTGAAGCTTTCTTT
TRBV20-1	-	TRBJ2-7	-	CSAKRGEQYF	TGCAGTGCCAAGAGGGGGGAGCAGTACTTC